What follows describes a single T cell receptor beta chain. The data belong to a study of control samples from healthy donors and cancer patients. TCRdb's table, derived via immunoSEQ multiplex PCR, lists solely in-frame clones and lacks some. The sample shows 68,000 or so clones, approximately 86% of them seen only once. V lost 2 bases, J lost 5 bases, and 7 bases lay in between. CDR3 length: 13 residues. The clonotype comes from a man in his sixties in good health. Sequenced sample: blood. The chain couples TRBV12-3 or TRBV12-4 to TRBJ1-5, with D uncertain. CDR3 DNA sequence: TGTGCCAGCAGTTTATCAGAGGATCAGCCCCAGCATTTT. Amino acid sequence: CASSLSEDQPQHF.